The 11 T cell receptor beta chains reported below all come from one sample, sequenced in a study of STAT3 mutations in large granular lymphocyte leukemia. Study-wide points: Every T-LGLL patient had at least one immunodominant TCRbeta clonotype.

These TCRs are of unknown antigen specificity. TCRdb's copy holds only in-frame clones and misses some; the assay was immunoSEQ multiplex PCR. The sample has more than 6,500 clones; 70% to 80% are singletons. Sequencing input: peripheral blood mononuclear cells. Every receptor here comes from a woman aged 40 to 50 with T-cell large granular lymphocyte leukemia. Some clones in this sample may be carry-over from other donors' samples.

The chain joins TRBV5-1 to TRBJ1-2; D gene unclear. V was shortened by 0 bases and J by 8 bases, with 11 bases between the two germline ends. The CDR3 is 13 residues long. Germline CDR1 reads SGHRS; CDR2 reads YFSETQ. The CDR3 reads CASSLGQLRGYTF. The DNA for the CDR3 is TGCGCCAGCAGCTTGGGCCAACTCCGGGGCTACACCTTC.

This rearrangement joins TRBV13 to TRBJ1-2, with 7 bases matching TRBD1. This CDR3 contains 14 residues. Germline values: CDR1 PRHDT, CDR2 FYEKMQ (reference sequence). The V segment lost 0 bases and the J segment 4 bases; nucleotides outside the gene matches: 2. The CDR3 DNA is TGTGCCAGCAGCTTAGGTTCAGGGGGCTATGGCTACACCTTC. Amino acids: CASSLGSGGYGYTF.

V is TRBV7-9 and J is TRBJ2-7; no clear D gene. The CDR3 length is 12 residues. Germline V gene data show CDR1 as SEHNR and CDR2 as FQNEAQ (reference sequence). Between the trimmed V and J ends, which lost 5 bases and 6 bases, there was a span of 11 bases. The CDR3 reads CASSVPSGEQYF. Here the CDR3 DNA reads TGTGCCAGCAGCGTGCCATCGGGCGAGCAGTACTTC.

In DNA, the CDR3 is TGTGCCAGCGAAGGCGTGCGGGAGGAACGGGAGACCCAGTACTTC. Its protein is CASEGVREERETQYF. V and J are TRBV18 and TRBJ2-5; 8 positions match TRBD2. Germline CDR1 and CDR2: KGHSH and LQKENI. V was pared by 8 bases and J by 5 bases, with 13 bases of the junction left unmatched. The CDR3 loop spans 15 amino acids. Full variable domain (missing parts from reference TRBV18 and TRBJ2-5): NAGVMQNPRHLVRRRGQEARLRCSPMKGHSHVYWYRQLPEEGLKFMVYLQKENIIDESGMPKERFSAEFPKEGPSILRIQQVVRGDSAAYFCASEGVREERETQYFGPGTRLLVL.

This chain connects TRBV27 to TRBJ2-7, with 8 bases matching TRBD1. Trimming took 3 bases from V and 3 from J; bases not matched to a gene: 7. The CDR3 has 15 amino acids. CDR1 and CDR2 (germline): MNHEY, SMNVEV (reference sequence). CDR3 nucleotides: TGTGCCAGCAGTTTTCTCAGGGGGCACGGCTACGAGCAGTACTTC. Translating gives CASSFLRGHGYEQYF.

This clone was picked up one time. The V and J genes are TRBV5-4 and TRBJ1-1, with 7 bases aligning to TRBD1. Germline V lookup: CDR1 SGHNT, CDR2 YYREEE (reference sequence). Unmatched junction bases numbered 8, after V lost 6 bases and J lost 6 bases. The CDR3 runs to 13 residues. The CDR3, as DNA: TGTGCCAGCACCCGGGACAGTCCCCCTGAAGCTTTCTTT. This translates into CASTRDSPPEAFF.

The CDR3 DNA follows: TGTGCCAGCAGTAAACCGGACGGTGACTATGGCTACACCTTC. Its translation: CASSKPDGDYGYTF. The chain employs TRBV6-5 and TRBJ1-2; unclear D gene. The CDR3 totals 14 residues. CDR1 MNHEY and CDR2 SVGAGI come from the germline V gene. Trimming cost V 5 bases and J 3 bases, with 13 bases left between them.

CDR3 nucleotide sequence: TGTGCCAGCGGGGAGGGCGGGCTTCTCGAGCAGTACTTC. Protein sequence: CASGEGGLLEQYF. The chain links TRBV25-1 to TRBJ2-7, with 7 bases aligning to TRBD2. The V gene end was trimmed by 8 bases and the J gene end by 6 bases; junction bases not matched to a gene: 10. From germline, CDR1 is MGHDK and CDR2 SYGVNS. The CDR3 runs 13 residues.

This chain connects TRBV29-1 to TRBJ2-7; perhaps TRBD2 as D (6 bases). Per the germline V gene, CDR1 is SQVTM and CDR2 is ANQGSEA. V was shortened by 6 bases and J by 5 bases, with 14 bases between the two germline ends. The CDR3 is 12 residues long. CDR3 in amino acids: CSVPGGNHEQYF. The CDR3 region has the DNA TGCAGCGTCCCTGGGGGGAACCACGAGCAGTACTTC.

The chain combines TRBV7-2 with TRBJ1-2; D gene unclear. The V gene's germline CDR1 is SGHTA and CDR2 FQGNSA. V lost 2 bases and J 4 bases, leaving 8 bases between the germline ends. The CDR3 contains 13 residues. CDR3 nucleotides: TGTGCCAGCAGCTTAACCGGGAGCTATGGCTACACCTTC. Protein sequence: CASSLTGSYGYTF.

CDR3 coding DNA: TGTGCCAGCTCACCCGAAACAGGGCGGAGCTACACCTTC. It is translated as CASSPETGRSYTF. The rearrangement links TRBV18 to TRBJ1-2; TRBD1 might be the D (6 bases). The CDR3 length is 13 residues. Trimming removed 3 bases from V and 9 bases from J, with 14 bases in between. Per germline, CDR1 KGHSH and CDR2 LQKENI.